This is a list of T cell receptor delta chains from one sample in a study of gamma-delta chains in newborns, infants, children. TCRdb reanalysed the reads via CATT. The profile shows a few thousand delta-chain clones, about 9.4% of them singletons. Sequenced: blood. The receptor source for this set is a child who was a newborn, infant or young child, either healthy, febrile or measles-vaccinated (not recorded which). CDR3s include the opening cysteine and the closing phenylalanine or tryptophan. A D gene is named only where the DNA matches it firmly.

TRDD3 | TRDJ3 | TRDV2 | 17 | CACNVPGDTWDTRQMFF
- | TRDJ1 | TRDV1 | 15 | CALGEPPSFTDKLIF
- | TRDJ3 | TRDV2 | 16 | CACDTASSWDTRQMFF
TRDD3 | TRDJ2 | TRDV2 | 14 | CACDVLGDTAQLFF
TRDD3 | TRDJ2 | TRDV2 | 17 | CACDILGDRPPTAQLFF
- | TRDJ3 | TRDV3 | 15 | CAFVGLSWDTRQMFF
TRDD3 | TRDJ3 | TRDV3 | 19 | CAFNPGDTLIPWDTRQMFF
TRDD3 | TRDJ2 | TRDV2 | 16 | CACDTPFGGDTAQLFF
TRDD3 | TRDJ3 | TRDV2 | 20 | CACDTGWGIRYPWDTRQMFF
TRDD3 | TRDJ1 | TRDV2 | 15 | CACDTWGIRTDKLIF
TRDD3 | TRDJ3 | TRDV2 | 18 | CACDVLGDTNWGTRQMFF
- | TRDJ3 | TRDV2 | 18 | CACDTADESSWDTRQMFF
- | TRDJ3 | TRDV2 | 20 | CACDTVVRGTRSWDTRQMFF
- | TRDJ2 | TRDV2 | 15 | CACDTGGGMTAQLFF
TRDD3 | TRDJ2 | TRDV2 | 13 | CACDYWGTAQLFF
TRDD3 | TRDJ3 | TRDV1 | 19 | CALGELWGIRSWDTRQMFF
TRDD3 | TRDJ3 | TRDV2 | 20 | CACDTPGGYTSSWDTRQMFF
TRDD3 | TRDJ3 | TRDV2 | 17 | CACDVLGDTWDTRQMFF
TRDD3 | TRDJ1 | TRDV3 | 11 | CAFTGGDKLIF
- | TRDJ2 | TRDV1 | 15 | CALGELPYGTAQLFF
TRDD3 | TRDJ1 | TRDV2 | 15 | CACDALGDEGDKLIF
TRDD3 | TRDJ3 | TRDV2 | 18 | CACDRSGGYSWDTRQMFF
TRDD3 | TRDJ1 | TRDV2 | 14 | CACDLGDYTDKLIF
- | TRDJ3 | TRAV29/DV5 | 25 | CSVLLCSKRGFHYWGRSWDTRQMFF
TRDD3 | TRDJ3 | TRDV2 | 19 | CACDTEGDTKSWDTRQMFF
TRDD3 | TRDJ3 | TRDV2 | 21 | CACDTVKGYAYSSWDTRQMFF
TRDD3 | TRDJ3 | TRDV2 | 17 | CACDILGDTWDTRQMFF
TRDD3 | TRDJ2 | TRDV2 | 14 | CACDPLGDTAQLFF
TRDD3 | TRDJ3 | TRDV2 | 17 | CACDTVGDFWDTRQMFF